The 23 T cell receptor beta chains reported below all come from one sample, sequenced in a study of shared clonotypes between healthy human individuals. Data came from immunoSEQ multiplex PCR; TCRdb stores just in-frame clones and leaves some out. This repertoire shows roughly 1 million clones, around 74% found once; its top ten account for about 1.5%. The sample taken for sequencing was memory CD4+ T cells sorted from blood. Subset denoted: CD45RA-negative fraction. The receptor source for this set is a man aged 18 to 29 in good health.

The table lists this clone with many counts. This chain joins TRBV19 and TRBJ1-2; TRBD1 matches 9 bases. The trim removed 9 bases at V and 2 bases at J, leaving 7 bases unmatched. The V gene's germline CDR1 is LNHDA and CDR2 SQIVND (reference sequence). The CDR3 consists of 14 residues. CDR3 bases: TGTGCCAGCTCACAGGGGGCGCGAAACTATGGCTACACCTTC. Its translation is CASSQGARNYGYTF.

This clone was seen only once. V usage is TRBV2 and J usage is TRBJ2-2, with TRBD2 matching over 7 bases. CDR1 and CDR2 (germline): SNHLY, FYNNEI. V was clipped by 7 bases and J by 5 bases; unmatched bases: 13. The CDR3 consists of 16 residues. The CDR3 nucleotides read TGTGCCAGCACTCCGGGGGGACCCGGAGGGACCGGGGAGCTGTTTTTT. Encoded protein: CASTPGGPGGTGELFF.

This clone has only a few counts. Within the sample, other DNA sequences also encode this same CDR3. This sequence joins TRBV7-8 and TRBJ1-2; 8 positions agree with TRBD1. This CDR3 comprises 14 residues. Germline values: CDR1 SGHVS, CDR2 FQNEAQ. The V gene end was trimmed by 0 bases and the J gene end by 4 bases; junction bases not matched to a gene: 1. Here the CDR3 reads CASSLADRVYGYTF. CDR3 sequence (DNA): TGTGCCAGCAGCTTAGCGGACAGGGTCTATGGCTACACCTTC.

This clone has just a few counts. This chain joins TRBV5-6 and TRBJ2-1; TRBD2 aligns across 8 bases. Germline V gene lookup returns CDR1 SGHDT and CDR2 YYEEEE. The V segment lost 0 bases and the J segment 0 bases; nucleotides outside the gene matches: 5. This CDR3 has 17 residues. In DNA form, the CDR3 reads TGTGCCAGCAGCTTGGTTGGGAGCGGGAGCTCCTACAATGAGCAGTTCTTC. This sequence encodes CASSLVGSGSSYNEQFF.

V is TRBV7-2 and J is TRBJ2-2; 9 nucleotides match TRBD1. The germline V gene encodes CDR1 SGHTA and CDR2 FQGNSA. CDR3 length equals 14 residues. The CDR3 DNA reads as TGTGCGGGGCGGGACAGGGCGAACACCGGGGAGCTGTTTTTT. Protein sequence: CAGRDRANTGELFF.

This chain joins TRBV18 and TRBJ2-7; 8 nucleotides align to TRBD2. The junction had 4 bases not matched to a gene; V was cut back by 6 bases and J by 0 bases. The CDR3 totals 14 residues. The germline gives CDR1 KGHSH, CDR2 LQKENI. The CDR3 region is CASSSGGGSYEQYF. CDR3 DNA: TGTGCCAGCTCCTCGGGGGGGGGCTCCTACGAGCAGTACTTC.

This rearrangement joins TRBV7-8 to TRBJ2-7; 7 bases fit TRBD1. CDR3 length: 14 amino acids. V was clipped by 4 bases and J by 3 bases; unmatched bases: 6. Germline CDR1 is SGHVS and CDR2 is FQNEAQ. The CDR3 DNA follows: TGTGCCAGCAGCTCCGACAGGGCGAACTACGAGCAGTACTTC. The encoded protein is CASSSDRANYEQYF.

This clone was counted between two and nine times. The chain combines TRBV29-1 with TRBJ1-2; 10 bases map to TRBD1. CDR1 and CDR2 from the germline V gene are SQVTM and ANQGSEA. V shed 4 bases and J 8 bases; nucleotides not matched to a gene: 7. CDR3 size: 13 residues. CDR3 sequence (DNA): TGCAGCGTTGGTGACAGGGGGCTGAGCGGCTACACCTTC. Translated: CSVGDRGLSGYTF. Looking up the rest from reference TRBV29-1 and TRBJ1-2 gives the full variable domain: SAVISQKPSRDICQRGTSLTIQCQVDSQVTMMFWYRQQPGQSLTLIATANQGSEATYESGFVIDKFPISRPNLTFSTLTVSNMSPEDSSIYLCSVGDRGLSGYTFGSGTRLTVV.

The V and J genes are TRBV11-3 and TRBJ2-3; 7 nucleotides align to TRBD2. The CDR3 runs 15 residues. V shed 6 bases, J shed 2 bases, and the junction held 8 bases outside the gene matches. Germline V gene lookup returns CDR1 SGHNT and CDR2 YENEEA. The CDR3 region has the DNA TGTGCCAGCAGGTCTCTGCGGGGGTCCACAGATACGCAGTATTTT. It specifies CASRSLRGSTDTQYF.

The chain recombines TRBV6-5 with TRBJ1-6; TRBD1 matches 7 bases. This CDR3 has 15 residues. Unmatched junction bases numbered 8, after V lost 5 bases and J lost 7 bases. From germline, CDR1 is MNHEY and CDR2 SVGAGI. The DNA for the CDR3 is TGTGCCAGCAGTCCCGACAGGGTGGGAAATTCACCCCTCCACTTT. Translation: CASSPDRVGNSPLHF.

The chain uses TRBV4-2 and TRBJ2-5; 7 nucleotides line up with TRBD1. V gave up 4 bases and J gave up 1 base; unmatched junction bases: 9. The CDR3 contains 16 residues. From germline, CDR1 is LGHNA and CDR2 YNFKEQ. CDR3 residues: CASSLGTDGGQETQYF. The DNA for the CDR3 is TGTGCCAGCAGCCTAGGGACAGATGGGGGCCAAGAGACCCAGTACTTC.

This clone occurred a few times. The chain is built from TRBV28 and TRBJ1-3, with a weak D call TRBD1 (6 bases). The length of the CDR3 is 13 residues. The germline CDR1 and CDR2 sequences are MDHEN and SYDVKM. Trimming pared 5 bases from V and 9 bases from J, leaving 14 bases between. CDR3 protein: CASSPGQYVTIYF. CDR3 coding DNA: TGTGCCAGCAGTCCCGGACAGTATGTCACCATATATTTT. Combining the CDR3 with reference TRBV28 and TRBJ1-3 gives the whole variable domain DVKVTQSSRYLVKRTGEKVFLECVQDMDHENMFWYRQDPGLGLRLIYFSYDVKMKEKGDIPEGYSVSREKKERFSLILESASTNQTSMYLCASSPGQYVTIYFGEGSWLTVV.

The V and J genes are TRBV5-1 and TRBJ1-3; D not certain. V was clipped by 2 bases and J by 0 bases, with 9 bases between them. The V gene's germline CDR1 is SGHRS and CDR2 YFSETQ. CDR3 length equals 15 residues. The CDR3 protein is CASSFEGSSGNTIYF. In nucleotides, the CDR3 is TGCGCCAGCAGCTTTGAGGGCAGCTCTGGAAACACCATATATTTT. Full variable domain (rest looked up from reference TRBV5-1 and TRBJ1-3): KAGVTQTPRYLIKTRGQQVTLSCSPISGHRSVSWYQQTPGQGLQFLFEYFSETQRNKGNFPGRFSGRQFSNSRSEMNVSTLELGDSALYLCASSFEGSSGNTIYFGEGSWLTVV.

This clone was recorded once. J is TRBJ2-7 and V is TRBV5-4; 9 bases are a match to TRBD2. Trimming removed 0 bases from V and 3 bases from J; junction bases left unmatched: 4. CDR3 length: 15 amino acids. Germline V gene data show CDR1 as SGHNT and CDR2 as YYREEE (reference sequence). As DNA, the CDR3 is TGTGCCAGCAGCTTGGAAGGCGGGAGGGTCTACGAGCAGTACTTC. Its translation: CASSLEGGRVYEQYF.

The gene calls are TRBV5-1 and TRBJ2-2; D unresolved. The CDR3 is made up of 15 amino acids. V was trimmed by 0 bases and J by 5 bases, leaving 11 bases between them. The germline gives CDR1 SGHRS, CDR2 YFSETQ. The CDR3 loop is CASSLADLGTGELFF. The CDR3 bases are TGCGCCAGCAGCTTGGCCGACCTGGGGACCGGGGAGCTGTTTTTT.

This clone has at least ten counts. The same CDR3 arises from other DNA sequences in this sample as well. The V gene is TRBV30, the J gene TRBJ2-7; D uncertain. This CDR3 is built from 13 residues. Looked up from germline, CDR1 is GTSNPN and CDR2 is SVGIG (reference sequence). V lost 0 bases and J lost 4, with 10 bases in between. The CDR3 spells CAWSVPPVYEQYF. CDR3 DNA: TGTGCCTGGAGTGTCCCCCCGGTATACGAGCAGTACTTC.

This clone was counted a few times. The CDR3 coding sequence is TGCGCCAGCAGCCTGGGACCTAGCAATCAGCCCCAGCATTTT. Translated, it gives CASSLGPSNQPQHF. This chain links TRBV5-1 with TRBJ1-5, with D perhaps TRBD1 (5 bases). The V end was cut by 4 bases, the J end by 0 bases, with 8 bases between. Germline CDR1 reads SGHRS; CDR2 reads YFSETQ. The CDR3 covers 14 residues.

Of note for this clone: The same CDR3 also results from other DNA sequences found in this sample. The CDR3 DNA follows: TGTGCCTGGAGTGTACGAGACAGGGTTGGCTATGGCTACACCTTC. It codes for CAWSVRDRVGYGYTF. This rearrangement joins TRBV30 to TRBJ1-2, with 7 bases matching TRBD1. The CDR3 consists of 15 residues. J lost 4 bases, V lost 0 bases, and 8 bases had no gene match. Germline assignment: CDR1 GTSNPN and CDR2 SVGIG (reference sequence). Full variable domain (remainder filled in from reference TRBV30 and TRBJ1-2): SQTIHQWPATLVQPVGSPLSLECTVEGTSNPNLYWYRQAAGRGLQLLFYSVGIGQISSEVPQNLSASRPQDRQFILSSKKLLLSDSGFYLCAWSVRDRVGYGYTFGSGTRLTVV.

The DNA for the CDR3 is TGTGCCAGCAGCTTGACAGGGGTTAACACCGGGGAGCTGTTTTTT. Protein: CASSLTGVNTGELFF. The chain uses TRBV7-9 and TRBJ2-2; 8 bases line up with TRBD1. J was trimmed by 2 bases and V by 3 bases; bases with no gene match: 2. Per the germline V gene, CDR1 is SEHNR and CDR2 is FQNEAQ (reference sequence). There are 15 residues in the CDR3. The full variable domain, completed using reference TRBV7-9 and TRBJ2-2, is DTGVSQNPRHKITKRGQNVTFRCDPISEHNRLYWYRQTLGQGPEFLTYFQNEAQLEKSRLLSDRFSAERPKGSFSTLEIQRTEQGDSAMYLCASSLTGVNTGELFFGEGSRLTVL.

J is TRBJ2-1 and V is TRBV28; the D gene is possibly TRBD1 (6 bases). The CDR3 runs 14 residues. Trimming removed 6 bases at V and 5 bases at J, with 14 bases between. The germline gives CDR1 MDHEN, CDR2 SYDVKM. This CDR3 is CASRATGTNNEQFF. As DNA, the CDR3 is TGTGCCAGCAGGGCGACAGGAACCAACAATGAGCAGTTCTTC.

A few counts support this clone. The chain couples TRBV28 to TRBJ2-1, with 9 bases that match TRBD1. CDR3 size: 15 residues. V gave up 7 bases and J gave up 7 bases; unmatched junction bases: 11. CDR1 MDHEN and CDR2 SYDVKM come from the germline V gene. The CDR3 DNA reads TGTGCCAGCACCTCACCCCAGGGACAGGGTAATGAGCAGTTCTTC. Translated: CASTSPQGQGNEQFF.

CDR3 sequence: CAISESLAGPDTQYF. In nucleotides, the CDR3 is TGTGCCATCAGTGAGTCGCTAGCGGGGCCAGATACGCAGTATTTT. The chain is built from TRBV10-3 and TRBJ2-3; 9 nucleotides align to TRBD2. The CDR3 totals 15 residues. The germline V gene encodes CDR1 ENHRY and CDR2 SYGVKD. J lost 4 bases, V lost 0 bases, and 2 bases had no gene match.

This CDR3 reads CASSVGSRGTGELFF. The CDR3 DNA follows: TGTGCCAGCAGCGTAGGTAGCCGCGGGACCGGGGAGCTGTTTTTT. V gene TRBV9 combines with J gene TRBJ2-2; D is possibly TRBD2 (5 bases). This CDR3 contains 15 residues. V dropped 0 bases and J dropped 5 bases, with 11 bases sitting between them. Germline lookup yields CDR1 SGDLS and CDR2 YYNGEE. Full variable domain (remainder filled in from reference TRBV9 and TRBJ2-2): DSGVTQTPKHLITATGQRVTLRCSPRSGDLSVYWYQQSLDQGLQFLIQYYNGEERAKGNILERFSAQQFPDLHSELNLSSLELGDSALYFCASSVGSRGTGELFFGEGSRLTVL.